The 5 T cell receptor beta chains below were found in one sample sequenced in a study of T-cell reconstitution after alpha-beta-depleted transplantation in children. The library targeted TCRbeta and was prepared with unique molecular identifiers. In TCRdb, the PCR reads were re-called with MiXCR into one record per CDR3 protein. Among about 58,000 distinct CDR3 sequences listed, roughly 46% were seen once. The sample in question was PBMCs, mostly from graft donor cells, obtained 360 days after TCRalphabeta/CD19-depleted stem cell transplant. Receptors originate from a male patient younger than 18 who had a stem cell transplant for acute lymphoblastic leukemia, so the T cells may come from the graft donor.

The chain joins TRBV11-2 to TRBJ2-2; D unclear. The germline V gene encodes CDR1 SGHAT and CDR2 FQNNGV. The CDR3 covers 14 residues. V lost 5 bases, J lost 8 bases, and 15 bases lay in between. The CDR3 spells CASSPQRPGGELFF. The DNA for the CDR3 is TGTGCCAGCAGCCCACAGCGTCCCGGAGGGGAGCTGTTTTTT.

The chain uses TRBV6-2 or TRBV6-3 and TRBJ2-7; D is unclear. The CDR3 covers 13 residues. The V end lost 0 bases, the J end lost 3 bases, and 6 bases lay between the germline ends. Germline CDR1 and CDR2: MNHEY and SVGEGT. The CDR3 here is CASSYSGVYEQYF. Here the CDR3 DNA reads TGTGCCAGCAGTTACTCAGGAGTCTACGAGCAGTACTTC.

The genes are TRBV11-1 and TRBJ1-1; D is perhaps TRBD1 (5 bases). This CDR3 contains 14 residues. Germline CDR1 SGHAT, CDR2 FQDESV (reference sequence). V was cut by 5 bases and J by 0 bases, with 10 bases left in between. The CDR3 loop is CASSVRQMNTEAFF. DNA for the CDR3: TGTGCCAGCAGCGTTAGACAGATGAACACTGAAGCTTTCTTT. Using reference TRBV11-1 and TRBJ1-1 for the parts outside the CDR3, the full variable domain is EAEVAQSPRYKITEKSQAVAFWCDPISGHATLYWYRQILGQGPELLVQFQDESVVDDSQLPKDRFSAERLKGVDSTLKIQPAELGDSAMYLCASSVRQMNTEAFFGQGTRLTVV.

This clonotype was picked up a small number of times. V usage is TRBV20-1 and J usage is TRBJ2-5; no definite D call. Looked up from germline, CDR1 is DFQATT and CDR2 is SNEGSKA (reference sequence). This CDR3 has 13 amino acids. Trimming cost V 5 bases and J 3 bases, with 13 bases left between them. The DNA for the CDR3 is TGCAGTGCTCTCTGGGTCCTAGAAGAGACCCAGTACTTC. Protein sequence: CSALWVLEETQYF.

The table lists this clonotype with a few counts. This chain links TRBV5-1 with TRBJ1-1; 10 bases map to TRBD1. Germline values: CDR1 SGHRS, CDR2 YFSETQ. Trimming at V came to 4 bases and at J to 2 bases, leaving 8 bases not matched to a gene. The CDR3 is 16 amino acids. The CDR3 region is CASSLGDRGLNTEAFF. DNA for the CDR3: TGCGCCAGCAGCCTCGGGGACAGGGGCTTAAACACTGAAGCTTTCTTT.